Listed below are T cell receptor beta chains from one sample, sequenced in a study of blood T cell repertoires in COVID-19. The method was immunoSEQ multiplex PCR; TCRdb's version includes in-frame clones alone and lacks a portion of them. The top ten hold approximately 2.4% of the sample, which has some 40,000 clones, 70% to 90% seen once. The sample consisted of peripheral blood. The source of these receptors is a human donor in a cohort sampled during active COVID-19. Each CDR3 is given with its conserved first and last residue. D genes are given only for firm matches. Clone size appears in some rows only: once, few, many, or a class for an expanded clone.

abundance	v_gene	j_gene	d_gene	CDR3nt	CDR3aa
-	TRBV6-5	TRBJ1-2	-	TGTGCCAGCAGTACCCACCGAAGGGCAGAGAGGGACTACACCTTC	CASSTHRRAERDYTF
-	TRBV11-2	TRBJ2-7	-	TGTGCCAGCAGCCCAGGACAGCCCGGAACGTGGGAGCAGTACTTC	CASSPGQPGTWEQYF
-	TRBV21-1	TRBJ1-6	-	TGTGCCAGCCACGAGGGAGGGGATTCACCCCTCCACTTT	CASHEGGDSPLHF
-	TRBV5-4	TRBJ2-6	-	TGTGCCAGCAGCTTGCCGTTTCGCTCTGGGGCCAACGTCCTGACTTTC	CASSLPFRSGANVLTF
-	TRBV20-1	TRBJ1-2	-	TGCAGTGCCACTAACTATGGCTACACCTTC	CSATNYGYTF
once	TRBV27	TRBJ2-7	TRBD1	TGTGCCAGCGGAAGACAGGGGTTGATCTACTACGAGCAGTACTTC	CASGRQGLIYYEQYF
-	TRBV6-5	TRBJ1-5	TRBD1	TGTGCCAGCGGGGGACAGGTGGGGAATCAGCCCCAGCATTTT	CASGGQVGNQPQHF
once	TRBV3-1/TRBV3-2	TRBJ2-1	TRBD1	TGTGCCAGCAGCCAAACGGGACAGGACAATGAGCAGTTCTTC	CASSQTGQDNEQFF
few	TRBV9	TRBJ1-2	-	TGTGCCAGCAGCGCCGGCCACGGGTCTGGCTACACCTTC	CASSAGHGSGYTF
-	TRBV7-6	TRBJ2-7	TRBD2	TGTGCCAGCAGCTCGGGACTAGCGGACGAGCAGTACTTC	CASSSGLADEQYF
-	TRBV24-1	TRBJ2-5	TRBD2	TGTGCCACCAGTGAGCTAGCGGGGTCTCAAGAGACCCAGTACTTC	CATSELAGSQETQYF
once	TRBV4-1	TRBJ2-3	TRBD1	TGCGCCAGCAGCCCGACAGGGGGTTCAGATACGCAGTATTTT	CASSPTGGSDTQYF
-	TRBV5-1	TRBJ2-3	TRBD1	TGCGCCAGCAGCTTTGGACAGGGGGCCGCAGATACGCAGTATTTT	CASSFGQGAADTQYF
once	TRBV29-1	TRBJ1-2	-	TGCAGGAAAGAGGGCCATGGCTACACCTTC	CRKEGHGYTF
-	TRBV3-1/TRBV3-2	TRBJ1-3	-	TGTGCCAGCAGCCCAAGGACAGTTTCTGGAAACACCATATATTTT	CASSPRTVSGNTIYF
-	TRBV9	TRBJ2-6	-	TGTGCCAGCAGCGTAGCGGTCTCTGGGGCCAACGTCCTGACTTTC	CASSVAVSGANVLTF
few	TRBV6-5	TRBJ1-6	-	TGTGCCAGCGGCCTAAACCCTAGGGGAAATTCACCCCTCCACTTT	CASGLNPRGNSPLHF